This TCR beta chain derives from a study of cytomegalovirus exposure and HLA in healthy donors. Study-wide results and caveats: Many donors carried some public TCRs, although rarity characterized most TCR sequences. Researchers counted roughly 150 TCR beta chains as cytomegalovirus-associated.

Libraries were prepared by immunoSEQ multiplex PCR; TCRdb keeps only in-frame clonotypes and omits some of them. Of about 130,000 clones listed, about 96% are singletons. Notes on this clone: Its antigen remains unknown.

Trimming removed 4 bases from V and 2 bases from J; junction bases left unmatched: 6. From germline, CDR1 is SGHDT and CDR2 YYEEEE. This CDR3 is 17 amino acids long. Specimen: PBMCs. The clonotype comes from a man younger than 35 in good health and CMV-seronegative. This chain joins TRBV5-6 and TRBJ2-3, with TRBD2 matching 14 bases. CDR3 region: CASSSGLAGGPTDTQYF. CDR3 bases: TGTGCCAGCAGCAGCGGACTAGCGGGAGGTCCCACAGATACGCAGTATTTT.